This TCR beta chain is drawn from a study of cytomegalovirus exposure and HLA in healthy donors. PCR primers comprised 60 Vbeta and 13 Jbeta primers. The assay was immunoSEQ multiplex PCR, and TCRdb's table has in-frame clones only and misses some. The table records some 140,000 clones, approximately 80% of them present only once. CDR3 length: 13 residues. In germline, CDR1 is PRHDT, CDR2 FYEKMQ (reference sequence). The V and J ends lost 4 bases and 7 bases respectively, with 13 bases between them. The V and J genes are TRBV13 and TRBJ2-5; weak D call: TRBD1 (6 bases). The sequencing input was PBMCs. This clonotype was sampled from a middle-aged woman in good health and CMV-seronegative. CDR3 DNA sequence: TGTGCCAGCAGCTCTACAGGGCTGGGGACCCAGTACTTC. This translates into CASSSTGLGTQYF. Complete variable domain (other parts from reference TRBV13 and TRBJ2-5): AAGVIQSPRHLIKEKRETATLKCYPIPRHDTVYWYQQGPGQDPQFLISFYEKMQSDKGSIPDRFSAQQFSDYHSELNMSSLELGDSALYFCASSSTGLGTQYFGPGTRLLVL.